This TCR beta chain was recorded in a study of blood T cell repertoires in COVID-19. Turning to the study itself: Samples came from the United States, Italy and Spain, spanning acute and convalescent COVID-19. Sample material is recorded as cDNA or gDNA derived from T cells, B-cell-depleted T cells, or PBMCs.

Germline V gene sequence: CDR1 MNHNS, CDR2 SASEGT. V lost 1 base, J lost 6 bases, and 18 bases lay in between. The CDR3 sequence is 16 residues long. The table came from immunoSEQ multiplex PCR; TCRdb's copy has only in-frame clones and leaves some out. The sample consists of about 90,000 clones, about 85% of them appearing once. The chain combines TRBV6-1 with TRBJ1-2, with TRBD1 as a possible D gene (6 bases). Specimen: peripheral blood. This TCR came from a woman between 65 and 79 years old with active or convalescent COVID-19. This CDR3 is CASSEGGLLGAHGYTF. The CDR3 DNA sequence: TGTGCCAGCAGTGAAGGAGGTCTTCTGGGGGCACATGGCTACACCTTC.